This T cell receptor beta chain was identified during a study of CD8+ T cells in alopecia areata. The CDR3 contains 17 residues. The J segment lost 0 bases and the V segment lost 1 base, leaving 5 bases of the junction unmatched. Germline lookup yields CDR1 NSQYPW and CDR2 LRSPGD (reference sequence). On the basis of CD4, CD8alpha, NKG2D, NKG2ACE and other markers, pooled cutaneous lymph node cells were sorted. Sequencing relied on a cDNA template that was reverse transcribed from extracted RNA. The assay was immunoSEQ multiplex PCR, and TCRdb's table has in-frame clones only and misses some. The sample presents roughly 260,000 clones, none singletons. This clone has more than one count but fewer than ten. The genes are named according to mouse. The read ends 4 residues before the CDR3 terminus; that terminus is restored from the germline J gene.

This receptor was taken from a C3H/HeJ mouse with alopecia areata. The MHC haplotype of this mouse line is H2-k. The chain joins TRBV1 to TRBJ2-5, with 9 bases that match TRBD2. Sequenced material: CD4+ T cells sorted from a lymph node. CDR3 sequence: CTCSAVLGGANQDTQYF. The sequenced part of the CDR3 DNA is TGCACCTGCAGTGCAGTCCTGGGGGGGGCTAACCAAGAC.